This entry lists 6 T cell receptor beta chains sequenced from one sample in a study of T cell responses to AZD1222 COVID-19 vaccine. Sequenced by immunoSEQ multiplex PCR; TCRdb stores in-frame clones only, minus some. The profile covers about 140,000 clones, with 90% appearing a single time and roughly 6.2% taken by the ten largest. The material was peripheral blood, obtained 28 days after the second AZD1222 dose. The receptors originated from an adult who received the AZD1222 COVID-19 vaccine.

The chain uses TRBV6-2 or TRBV6-3 and TRBJ2-5, with a weak D call TRBD1 (6 bases). V lost 5 bases, J lost 2 bases, and 21 bases lay in between. The CDR3 has 17 amino acids. Germline lookup yields CDR1 MNHEY and CDR2 SVGEGT. CDR3 DNA sequence: TGTGCCAGCAGTACCCGGGTTCAGGGGTCCCCGCAAGAGACCCAGTACTTC. Translation: CASSTRVQGSPQETQYF.

The rearrangement joins TRBV5-4 to TRBJ2-3; tentatively, D is TRBD2 (6 bases). CDR3 length: 18 residues. Trimming removed 0 bases from V and 2 bases from J, with 19 bases in between. Germline V gene sequence: CDR1 SGHNT, CDR2 YYREEE (reference sequence). CDR3 in DNA: TGTGCCAGCAGCTTGGCCGGGGTGAGCCGGGGGTACACAGATACGCAGTATTTT. Its protein product is CASSLAGVSRGYTDTQYF.

The J gene is TRBJ1-1, the V gene TRBV6-2 or TRBV6-3, with D possibly matching TRBD1 (5 bases). The V gene lost 2 bases and the J gene lost 10 bases, with 8 bases spanning the gap. The CDR3 extends over 11 amino acids. Germline CDR1 is MNHEY and CDR2 is SVGEGT. The CDR3 here is CASSYVGGAFF. The DNA for the CDR3 is TGTGCCAGCAGTTACGTGGGGGGAGCTTTCTTT.

This chain connects TRBV9 to TRBJ2-3; 10 nucleotides line up with TRBD2. This CDR3 comprises 16 residues. Germline lookup yields CDR1 SGDLS and CDR2 YYNGEE. V was pared by 4 bases and J by 2 bases, with 7 bases of the junction left unmatched. Here the CDR3 DNA reads TGTGCCAGCAGCCTGGGGACTAGCGCCTTCACAGATACGCAGTATTTT. It specifies CASSLGTSAFTDTQYF.

The chain carries TRBV10-3 and TRBJ1-4; possible D gene TRBD1, 5 bases. The CDR3 has 14 amino acids. CDR1 ENHRY and CDR2 SYGVKD come from the germline V gene. Trimming removed 5 bases at V and 7 bases at J, with 14 bases between. This CDR3 reads CAISLGTGGEKLFF. CDR3 nucleotides: TGTGCCATCAGTCTGGGGACGGGCGGTGAAAAACTGTTTTTT.

The CDR3 region has the DNA TGCAGCGCCTACTACAGGGGGCTCGTCGGCTACACCTTC. It specifies CSAYYRGLVGYTF. The rearrangement uses TRBV29-1 and TRBJ1-2; TRBD1 matches at 9 bases. J was trimmed by 8 bases and V by 7 bases; bases with no gene match: 11. The germline gives CDR1 SQVTM, CDR2 ANQGSEA. The CDR3 runs to 13 residues.